The 6 T cell receptor beta chains reported below all come from one sample, sequenced in a study of cytotoxic CD8 clonotypes in ibrutinib-treated CLL. The repertoire was sequenced with immunoSEQ multiplex PCR; TCRdb's copy has only in-frame clones and lacks some. The sample yields a few hundred thousand clones, 67% seen once. The sequencing used PBMCs, collected after 36 months of ibrutinib treatment. Receptors originate from a human donor with chronic lymphocytic leukemia.

V is TRBV7-3 and J is TRBJ2-1, with 12 positions matching TRBD2. V dropped 5 bases and J dropped 2; count of bases not matched to a gene: 7. CDR1 is SGHTA and CDR2 is FQGTGA in the germline V gene. The CDR3 covers 17 residues. Written as DNA, the CDR3 is TGTGCCAGCAGCCGCTGGACTAGCGGGACCGCCTACAATGAGCAGTTCTTC. Translated: CASSRWTSGTAYNEQFF.

The CDR3 bases are TGTGCCAGCAGCCCGCTGGGGGCAGGGGTCCCCCACGAGCAGTACTTC. This sequence encodes CASSPLGAGVPHEQYF. The V call is TRBV7-2, the J call TRBJ2-7; D is perhaps TRBD1 (6 bases). CDR3 length equals 16 residues. V was shortened by 5 bases and J by 5 bases, with 22 bases between the two germline ends. CDR1 and CDR2 (germline): SGHTA, FQGNSA.

The chain has TRBV25-1 and TRBJ1-1; the match to TRBD1 covers 8 bases. J lost 5 bases, V lost 5 bases, and 7 bases had no gene match. CDR1 is MGHDK and CDR2 is SYGVNS in the germline V gene. This CDR3 region has 14 residues. CDR3 residues: CASSPWTGMTEAFF. Here the CDR3 DNA reads TGTGCCAGCAGTCCTTGGACAGGGATGACTGAAGCTTTCTTT.

This chain links TRBV12-5 with TRBJ2-6, with TRBD2 matching over 7 bases. Germline assignment: CDR1 LGHNT and CDR2 FRNRAP. With 2 bases clipped from V and 0 bases from J, the junction kept 13 bases outside the gene matches. There are 20 residues in the CDR3. The DNA for the CDR3 is TGTGCTAGTGGTTTGTATTCGGGGGGTCTCGCCCGCTCTGGGGCCAACGTCCTGACTTTC. It translates to CASGLYSGGLARSGANVLTF.

This chain joins TRBV6-6 and TRBJ2-7; 11 bases line up with TRBD2. CDR1 is MNHNY, CDR2 SVGAGI, per germline (reference sequence). V shed 6 bases and J 3 bases; nucleotides not matched to a gene: 7. There are 15 residues in the CDR3. CDR3 protein: CASRSLGLAGYEQYF. The CDR3 DNA sequence: TGTGCCAGCAGGTCGCTAGGACTAGCGGGCTACGAGCAGTACTTC.

CDR3 bases: TGCGCCAGCAGCGCCACAGGTTCCTACGAGCAGTACTTC. Translation gives CASSATGSYEQYF. The chain carries TRBV5-1 and TRBJ2-7, with D maybe TRBD1 (5 bases). This CDR3 has 13 amino acids. V was cut by 4 bases and J by 1 base, with 9 bases left in between. Germline loops: CDR1 SGHRS, CDR2 YFSETQ.